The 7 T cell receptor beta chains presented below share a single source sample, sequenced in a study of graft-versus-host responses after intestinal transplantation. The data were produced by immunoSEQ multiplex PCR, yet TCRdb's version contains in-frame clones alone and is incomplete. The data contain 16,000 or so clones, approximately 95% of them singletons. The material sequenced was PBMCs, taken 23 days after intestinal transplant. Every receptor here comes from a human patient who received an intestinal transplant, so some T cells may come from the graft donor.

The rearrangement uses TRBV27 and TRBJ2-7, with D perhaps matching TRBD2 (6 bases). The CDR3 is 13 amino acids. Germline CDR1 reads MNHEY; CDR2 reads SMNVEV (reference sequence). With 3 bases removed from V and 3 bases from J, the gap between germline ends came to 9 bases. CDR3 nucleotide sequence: TGTGCCAGCAGTTTTGCGGGAAGCTACGAGCAGTACTTC. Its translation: CASSFAGSYEQYF.

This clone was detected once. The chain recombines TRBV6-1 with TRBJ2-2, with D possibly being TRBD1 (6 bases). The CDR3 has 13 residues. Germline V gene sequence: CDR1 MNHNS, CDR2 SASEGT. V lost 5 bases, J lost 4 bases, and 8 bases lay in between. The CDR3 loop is CASSWGRTGELFF. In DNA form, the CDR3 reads TGTGCCAGCAGTTGGGGGCGCACCGGGGAGCTGTTTTTT.

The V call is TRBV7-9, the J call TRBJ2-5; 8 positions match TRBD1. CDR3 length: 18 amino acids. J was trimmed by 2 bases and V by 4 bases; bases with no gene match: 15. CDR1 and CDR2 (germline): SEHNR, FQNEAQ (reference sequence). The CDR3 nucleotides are TGTGCCAGCAGCTACTTTGGCCCGGACAGGGTGGGGCAAGAGACCCAGTACTTC. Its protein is CASSYFGPDRVGQETQYF.

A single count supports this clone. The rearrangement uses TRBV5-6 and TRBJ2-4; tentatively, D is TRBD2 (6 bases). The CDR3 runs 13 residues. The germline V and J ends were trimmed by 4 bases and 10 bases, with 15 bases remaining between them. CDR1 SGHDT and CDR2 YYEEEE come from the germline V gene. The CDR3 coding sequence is TGTGCCAGCAGCAGCAACCTAGCGAAGATTCAGTACTTC. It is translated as CASSSNLAKIQYF.

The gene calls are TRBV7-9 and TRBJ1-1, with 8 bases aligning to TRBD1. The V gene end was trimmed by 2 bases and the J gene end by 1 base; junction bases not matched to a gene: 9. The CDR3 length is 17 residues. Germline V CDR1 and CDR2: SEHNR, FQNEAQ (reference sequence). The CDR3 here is CASSLPGQGLSNTEAFF. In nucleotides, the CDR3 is TGTGCCAGCAGCTTACCCGGACAGGGCCTATCGAACACTGAAGCTTTCTTT.

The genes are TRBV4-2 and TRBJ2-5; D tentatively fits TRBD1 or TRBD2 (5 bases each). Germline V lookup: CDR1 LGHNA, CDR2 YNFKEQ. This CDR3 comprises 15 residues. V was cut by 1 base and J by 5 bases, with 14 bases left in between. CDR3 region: CASSQVREPGETQYF. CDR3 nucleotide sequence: TGTGCCAGCAGCCAAGTCCGGGAACCAGGGGAGACCCAGTACTTC.

The CDR3: CASSPVGNEQFF. CDR3 in DNA: TGCGCCAGCAGCCCAGTCGGCAATGAGCAGTTCTTC. The V gene is TRBV4-1, the J gene TRBJ2-1; D not certain. Trimming removed 4 bases from V and 6 bases from J, with 7 bases in between. Per germline, CDR1 MGHRA and CDR2 YSYEKL. The CDR3 runs 12 residues.